A selection of T cell receptor beta chains follows, all from one sample in a study of blood T cell repertoires in COVID-19. Assay: immunoSEQ multiplex PCR; the TCRdb copy retains only in-frame clones and omits some. The table shows about 380,000 clones, with roughly 87% occurring only once. What was sequenced was PBMCs or T cells enriched from blood (not recorded which). The source of these receptors is a woman aged 25-40 years who had recovered from COVID-19. Each CDR3 is given with its conserved first and last residue. Each record gives: CDR3 protein, CDR3 DNA, J gene, clone size, D gene, V gene. A D gene is named only where the DNA matches it firmly. Where a row states a size, it is once, few, many or the class of an expanded clone; other rows omit it.

CASSLTENTIYF	TGTGCCAGCAGCTTGACCGAGAACACCATATATTTT	TRBJ1-3	once	-	TRBV5-6
CASSLVQGGSPLHF	TGTGCCAGCAGCTTAGTACAGGGTGGATCACCCCTCCACTTT	TRBJ1-6	-	-	TRBV7-9
CAISDPRGNSPLHF	TGTGCCATCAGTGACCCTCGCGGCAATTCACCCCTCCACTTT	TRBJ1-6	-	-	TRBV10-3
CASSYSSAGPYNEQFF	TGTGCCAGCAGTTACTCATCAGCGGGGCCCTACAATGAGCAGTTCTTC	TRBJ2-1	-	TRBD2	TRBV6-5
CASSLPGTHYGYTF	TGTGCCAGCAGCTTACCAGGGACACACTATGGCTACACCTTC	TRBJ1-2	once	-	TRBV5-4
CASSQGKANYGYTF	TGTGCCAGCAGTCAGGGTAAGGCGAACTATGGCTACACCTTC	TRBJ1-2	-	-	TRBV28
CASSSSGGGITDTQYF	TGTGCCAGCAGCTCCTCGGGCGGGGGGATCACAGATACGCAGTATTTT	TRBJ2-3	-	TRBD2	TRBV13
CASSPGQAGTGELFF	TGTGCCAGCAGTCCGGGACAGGCGGGCACCGGGGAGCTGTTTTTT	TRBJ2-2	-	TRBD1	TRBV6-5
CASWETGENIQYF	TGTGCCAGCTGGGAGACAGGGGAAAACATTCAGTACTTC	TRBJ2-4	-	TRBD1	TRBV27
CASSAYRGNQPQHF	TGTGCCAGCAGTGCCTACAGGGGCAATCAGCCCCAGCATTTT	TRBJ1-5	-	-	TRBV28
CATRQATNEKLFF	TGTGCCACCAGACAGGCAACTAATGAAAAACTGTTTTTT	TRBJ1-4	-	-	TRBV10-3
CASSFVSTHEQYF	TGTGCCAGCAGCTTCGTCAGTACCCACGAGCAGTACTTC	TRBJ2-7	-	-	TRBV7-9
CASSLEGQGGLLRQYF	TGTGCCAGCAGCTTAGAGGGACAGGGTGGGCTATTAAGGCAGTATTTT	TRBJ2-3	-	TRBD1	TRBV7-8
CASSRGGSNEKLFF	TGTGCCAGCAGCCGCGGCGGGTCTAATGAAAAACTGTTTTTT	TRBJ1-4	-	-	TRBV7-2
CASSGRNSYEQYF	TGCGCCAGCAGTGGGCGGAACTCCTACGAGCAGTACTTC	TRBJ2-7	-	-	TRBV10-2
CASSDGASGAYEQYF	TGTGCCAGCAGTGATGGGGCTAGCGGGGCCTACGAGCAGTACTTC	TRBJ2-7	-	TRBD2	TRBV6-1
CASSQYDRAGMNTEAFF	TGCGCCAGCAGTCAGTATGACAGGGCCGGGATGAACACTGAAGCTTTCTTT	TRBJ1-1	-	TRBD1	TRBV23-1
CASSYAGFYNEQFF	TGTGCCAGCAGTTACGCGGGGTTCTACAATGAGCAGTTCTTC	TRBJ2-1	-	-	TRBV6-5
CASILSGSSYEQYF	TGTGCCAGCATTCTGAGCGGGAGCTCCTACGAGCAGTACTTC	TRBJ2-7	once	TRBD2	TRBV2
CASSLTGAYGYTF	TGTGCCAGCAGCCTGACAGGAGCCTATGGCTACACCTTC	TRBJ1-2	-	-	TRBV12-3/TRBV12-4
CASSFGGTNEQYF	TGTGCCAGCAGCTTTGGCGGGACGAACGAGCAGTACTTC	TRBJ2-7	-	-	TRBV7-9
CASSIERGLTYGYTF	TGTGCCAGTAGTATCGAGCGGGGCTTAACCTATGGCTACACCTTC	TRBJ1-2	-	-	TRBV19
CASSFIGGSNQPQHF	TGTGCCAGCAGTTTCATCGGCGGTAGCAATCAGCCCCAGCATTTT	TRBJ1-5	-	-	TRBV28
CASSSGLADSYNEQFF	TGCGCCAGCAGCTCGGGACTAGCGGACTCCTACAATGAGCAGTTCTTC	TRBJ2-1	-	TRBD2	TRBV5-1
CASSDKTGNQPQHF	TGTGCCAGCAGTGATAAGACGGGAAATCAGCCCCAGCATTTT	TRBJ1-5	-	-	TRBV2
CASSLEGTANSPLHF	TGCGCCAGCAGCTTGGAAGGGACAGCTAATTCACCCCTCCACTTT	TRBJ1-6	-	TRBD1	TRBV5-1
CASSLIGTGNEQYF	TGCGCCAGCAGCTTGATAGGGACAGGGAACGAGCAGTACTTC	TRBJ2-7	-	TRBD1	TRBV5-1
CAWSWDRDLNTEAFF	TGTGCCTGGAGTTGGGACAGAGACCTGAACACTGAAGCTTTCTTT	TRBJ1-1	-	TRBD1	TRBV30
CASSLEVVAGDTQYF	TGCGCCAGCAGCTTGGAAGTAGTGGCGGGAGATACGCAGTATTTT	TRBJ2-3	-	-	TRBV5-1
CASSPLGLASTDTQYF	TGTGCCAGCAGCCCGCTCGGGCTAGCCAGCACAGATACGCAGTATTTT	TRBJ2-3	-	-	TRBV7-8
CASSRLGQGYGYTF	TGTGCCAGCAGCCGACTGGGACAGGGCTATGGCTACACCTTC	TRBJ1-2	-	TRBD1	TRBV27
CANALRAGPPGDTGELFF	TGTGCAAACGCCCTACGGGCAGGGCCGCCTGGGGACACCGGGGAGCTGTTTTTT	TRBJ2-2	-	-	TRBV12-2
CASSPAQGFHQPQHF	TGTGCCAGCAGCCCTGCGCAGGGATTTCATCAGCCCCAGCATTTT	TRBJ1-5	-	-	TRBV5-5
CASSFDGYTF	TGTGCCAGCAGTTTCGATGGCTACACCTTC	TRBJ1-2	-	-	TRBV12-3/TRBV12-4
CSVATGAAFF	TGCAGCGTCGCTACAGGGGCGGCTTTCTTT	TRBJ1-1	-	TRBD1	TRBV29-1
CASSPTGTFYGYTF	TGTGCCAGCAGCCCGACAGGAACCTTCTATGGCTACACCTTC	TRBJ1-2	-	-	TRBV3-1/TRBV3-2
CASRTGASAGGYTF	TGTGCCAGCAGAACAGGGGCCTCTGCAGGGGGCTACACCTTC	TRBJ1-2	once	TRBD1	TRBV3-1/TRBV3-2
CASSQDLGTASNQPQHF	TGCGCCAGCAGCCAAGACCTAGGGACAGCTAGCAATCAGCCCCAGCATTTT	TRBJ1-5	-	TRBD1	TRBV4-1
CAISGGTASGSSTDTQYF	TGTGCCATCAGTGGGGGGACAGCTTCTGGGTCTAGCACAGATACGCAGTATTTT	TRBJ2-3	few	TRBD1	TRBV10-3
CASSLQGTGELFF	TGTGCCAGCAGTCTGCAGGGTACCGGGGAGCTGTTTTTT	TRBJ2-2	-	-	TRBV28
CASSYDGTGGSETQYF	TGTGCCAGCAGTTACGATGGGACAGGGGGGTCGGAGACCCAGTACTTC	TRBJ2-5	-	TRBD1	TRBV6-6
CASSNPSGASTDTQYF	TGTGCCAGCAGCAACCCCAGCGGAGCCAGCACAGATACGCAGTATTTT	TRBJ2-3	-	-	TRBV7-8
CASSWAGGITDTQYF	TGTGCCAGCAGTTGGGCAGGGGGGATCACAGATACGCAGTATTTT	TRBJ2-3	-	-	TRBV27
CASGLTGERTDTQYF	TGCGCCAGCGGACTTACGGGGGAGAGGACAGATACGCAGTATTTT	TRBJ2-3	-	-	TRBV5-1
CASSLAPGIGRSTEAFF	TGTGCCAGCAGCTTGGCGCCGGGGATCGGTAGGTCCACTGAAGCTTTCTTT	TRBJ1-1	-	-	TRBV5-5
CASSPGLAGGLSYEQYF	TGTGCCAGCAGCCCGGGACTAGCGGGAGGACTCTCCTACGAGCAGTACTTC	TRBJ2-7	-	TRBD2	TRBV5-4
CASSQIRGQGVGTSGRRPYEQYF	TGCGCCAGCAGTCAAATAAGGGGACAGGGAGTTGGGACTAGCGGGAGGAGGCCCTACGAGCAGTACTTC	TRBJ2-7	once	TRBD2	TRBV23-1
CASSMPGSNEKLFF	TGTGCCAGTAGTATGCCGGGGAGTAATGAAAAACTGTTTTTT	TRBJ1-4	-	-	TRBV19
CASSQELVTSTDTQYF	TGTGCCAGCAGCCAAGAGTTGGTAACTAGCACAGATACGCAGTATTTT	TRBJ2-3	-	-	TRBV3-1/TRBV3-2
CASHQGQTNQPQHF	TGTGCCAGCCACCAGGGACAGACTAATCAGCCCCAGCATTTT	TRBJ1-5	-	TRBD1	TRBV19
CAISKGQGSNTGELFF	TGTGCCATCAGTAAAGGACAGGGGTCGAACACCGGGGAGCTGTTTTTT	TRBJ2-2	-	TRBD1	TRBV10-3
CASSPQRDNEQFF	TGTGCCAGCTCACCGCAGCGAGACAATGAGCAGTTCTTC	TRBJ2-1	-	-	TRBV18
CASSLGTSGRTGELFF	TGTGCCAGCAGCCTAGGAACTAGCGGGAGAACCGGGGAGCTGTTTTTT	TRBJ2-2	-	TRBD2	TRBV7-9
CASSTGTLIERGYTF	TGTGCCAGCTCGACCGGGACTCTAATTGAGAGGGGCTACACCTTC	TRBJ1-2	-	-	TRBV18
CASSLSQGGNEKLFF	TGTGCCAGCAGCTTGTCCCAGGGAGGTAATGAAAAACTGTTTTTT	TRBJ1-4	-	-	TRBV5-4
CSAFFEKLFF	TGCAGTGCCTTCTTCGAAAAACTGTTTTTT	TRBJ1-4	-	-	TRBV20-1
CSVEKGRRLAGTSSYEQYF	TGCAGCGTTGAAAAAGGACGGCGGCTAGCGGGAACGAGCTCCTACGAGCAGTACTTC	TRBJ2-7	-	TRBD2	TRBV29-1
CASSLPGTGGGYTF	TGTGCCAGCAGCCTACCCGGGACAGGGGGCGGCTACACCTTC	TRBJ1-2	once	TRBD1	TRBV3-1/TRBV3-2
CAIREPGQGDEQFF	TGTGCCATCAGGGAACCGGGACAGGGAGATGAGCAGTTCTTC	TRBJ2-1	-	TRBD1	TRBV10-3